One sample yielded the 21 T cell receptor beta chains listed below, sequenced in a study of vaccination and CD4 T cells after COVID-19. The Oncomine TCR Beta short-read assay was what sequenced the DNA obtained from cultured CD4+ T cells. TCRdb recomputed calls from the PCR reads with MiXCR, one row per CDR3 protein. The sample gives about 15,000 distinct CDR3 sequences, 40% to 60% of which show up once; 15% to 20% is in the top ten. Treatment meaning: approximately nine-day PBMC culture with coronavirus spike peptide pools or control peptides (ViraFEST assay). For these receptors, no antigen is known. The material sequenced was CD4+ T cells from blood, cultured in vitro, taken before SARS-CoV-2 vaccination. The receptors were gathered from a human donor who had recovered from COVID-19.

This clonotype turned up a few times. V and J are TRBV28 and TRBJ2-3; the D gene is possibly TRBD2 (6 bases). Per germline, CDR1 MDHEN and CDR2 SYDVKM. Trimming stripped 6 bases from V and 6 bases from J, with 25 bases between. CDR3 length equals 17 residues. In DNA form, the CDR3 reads TGTGCCAGCAGCTGGGAGGTGCGGACGGGCGATACCGATACGCAGTATTTT. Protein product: CASSWEVRTGDTDTQYF.

CDR3 loop: CASSSSAGWATDTQYF. For the CDR3, the DNA is TGTGCCAGCAGCTCATCAGCGGGATGGGCCACAGATACGCAGTATTTT. The chain combines TRBV5-5 with TRBJ2-3; 7 bases are a match to TRBD2. The CDR3 length is 16 residues. Unmatched junction bases numbered 9, after V lost 3 bases and J lost 2 bases. Germline V gives CDR1 SGHKS, CDR2 YYEKEE (reference sequence).

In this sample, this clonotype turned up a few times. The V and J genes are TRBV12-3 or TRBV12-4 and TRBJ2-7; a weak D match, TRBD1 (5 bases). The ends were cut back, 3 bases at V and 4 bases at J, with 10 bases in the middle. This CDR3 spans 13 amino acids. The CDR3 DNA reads TGTGCCAGCAGTTTTTCAGGGTGGTACGAGCAGTACTTC. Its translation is CASSFSGWYEQYF.

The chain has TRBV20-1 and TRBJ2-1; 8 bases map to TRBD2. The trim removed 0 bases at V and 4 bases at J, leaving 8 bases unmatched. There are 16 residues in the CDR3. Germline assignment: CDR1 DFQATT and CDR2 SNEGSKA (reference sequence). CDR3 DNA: TGCAGTGCTAGAGACTGGGGGCGGGAGGAGTACAATGAGCAGTTCTTC. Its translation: CSARDWGREEYNEQFF.

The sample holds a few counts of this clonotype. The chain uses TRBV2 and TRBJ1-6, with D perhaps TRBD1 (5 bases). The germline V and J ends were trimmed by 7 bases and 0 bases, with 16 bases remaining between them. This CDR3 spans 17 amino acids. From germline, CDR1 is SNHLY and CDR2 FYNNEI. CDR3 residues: CASTPGRGSSYNSPLHF. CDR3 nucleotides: TGTGCCAGCACCCCGGGACGGGGAAGCTCCTATAATTCACCCCTCCACTTT.

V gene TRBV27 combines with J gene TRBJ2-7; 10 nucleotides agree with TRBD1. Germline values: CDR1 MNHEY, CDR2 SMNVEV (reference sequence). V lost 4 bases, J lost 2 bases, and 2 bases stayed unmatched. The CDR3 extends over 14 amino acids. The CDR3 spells CASSWDRGAYEQYF. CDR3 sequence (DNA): TGTGCCAGCAGTTGGGACAGGGGCGCCTACGAGCAGTACTTC.

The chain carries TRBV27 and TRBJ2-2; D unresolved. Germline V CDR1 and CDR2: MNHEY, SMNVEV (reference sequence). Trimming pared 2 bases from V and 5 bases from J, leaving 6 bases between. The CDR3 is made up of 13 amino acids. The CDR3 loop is CASSLLWTGELFF. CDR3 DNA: TGTGCCAGCAGTTTACTATGGACCGGGGAGCTGTTTTTT.

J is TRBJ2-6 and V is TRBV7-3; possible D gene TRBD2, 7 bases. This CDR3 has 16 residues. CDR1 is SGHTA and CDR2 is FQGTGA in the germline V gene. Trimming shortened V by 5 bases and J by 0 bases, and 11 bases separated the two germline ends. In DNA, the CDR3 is TGTGCCAGCAGCCTAGGGGGGGGCTCTGGGGCCAACGTCCTGACTTTC. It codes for CASSLGGGSGANVLTF.

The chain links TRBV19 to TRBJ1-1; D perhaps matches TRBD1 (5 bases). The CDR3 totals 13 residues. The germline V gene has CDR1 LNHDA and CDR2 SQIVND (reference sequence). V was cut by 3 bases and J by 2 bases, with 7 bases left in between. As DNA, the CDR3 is TGTGCCAGTAGTATGACAGCTAACACTGAAGCTTTCTTT. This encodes CASSMTANTEAFF.

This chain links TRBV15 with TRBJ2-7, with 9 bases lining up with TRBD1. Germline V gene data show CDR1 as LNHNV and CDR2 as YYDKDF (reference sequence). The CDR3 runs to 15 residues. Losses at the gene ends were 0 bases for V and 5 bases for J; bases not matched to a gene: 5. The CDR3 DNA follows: TGTGCCACCAGCAGAGACCGGACAGGGGCAGACGAGCAGTACTTC. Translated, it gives CATSRDRTGADEQYF.

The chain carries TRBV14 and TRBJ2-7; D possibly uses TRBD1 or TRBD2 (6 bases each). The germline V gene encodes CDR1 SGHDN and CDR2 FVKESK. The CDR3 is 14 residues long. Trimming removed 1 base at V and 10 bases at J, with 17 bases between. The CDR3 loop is CASSQVRDNGLQYF. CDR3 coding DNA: TGTGCCAGCAGCCAAGTGCGGGACAACGGGCTTCAGTACTTC.

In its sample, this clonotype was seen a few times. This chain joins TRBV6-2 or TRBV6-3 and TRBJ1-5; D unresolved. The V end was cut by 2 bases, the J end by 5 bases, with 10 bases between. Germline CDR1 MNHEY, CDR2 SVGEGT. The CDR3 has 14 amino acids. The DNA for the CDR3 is TGTGCCAGCAGTTACCCGGGCCGTTATCAGCCCCAGCATTTT. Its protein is CASSYPGRYQPQHF.

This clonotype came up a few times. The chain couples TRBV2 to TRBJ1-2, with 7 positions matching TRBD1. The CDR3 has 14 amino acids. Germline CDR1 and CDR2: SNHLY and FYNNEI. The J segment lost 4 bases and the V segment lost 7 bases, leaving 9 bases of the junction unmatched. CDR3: CASIRQGRGYGYTF. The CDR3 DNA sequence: TGTGCCAGCATTAGACAGGGTCGAGGCTATGGCTACACCTTC. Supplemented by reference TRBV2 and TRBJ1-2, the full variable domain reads EPEVTQTPSHQVTQMGQEVILRCVPISNHLYFYWYRQILGQKVEFLVSFYNNEISEKSEIFDDQFSVERPDGSNFTLKIRSTKLEDSAMYFCASIRQGRGYGYTFGSGTRLTVV.

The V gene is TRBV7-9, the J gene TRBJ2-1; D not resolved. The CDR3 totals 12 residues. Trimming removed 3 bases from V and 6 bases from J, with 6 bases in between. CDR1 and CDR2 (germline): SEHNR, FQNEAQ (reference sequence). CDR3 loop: CASSFSSNEQFF. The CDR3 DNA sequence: TGTGCCAGCAGCTTTAGTAGCAATGAGCAGTTCTTC.

The CDR3 coding sequence is TGCAGTGCTTTAACCGCGGGGACTAGCGCGTCAAATGAGCAGTTCTTC. The encoded protein is CSALTAGTSASNEQFF. The V call is TRBV20-1, the J call TRBJ2-1; 10 nucleotides agree with TRBD2. V was pared by 5 bases and J by 7 bases, with 14 bases of the junction left unmatched. The CDR3 consists of 16 residues. The germline V gene encodes CDR1 DFQATT and CDR2 SNEGSKA (reference sequence).

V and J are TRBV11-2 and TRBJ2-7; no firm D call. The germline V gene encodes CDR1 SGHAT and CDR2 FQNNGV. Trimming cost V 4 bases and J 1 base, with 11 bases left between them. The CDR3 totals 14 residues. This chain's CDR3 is CASSSRTGSYEQYF. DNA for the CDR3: TGTGCCAGCAGCTCCCGGACGGGTTCCTACGAGCAGTACTTC. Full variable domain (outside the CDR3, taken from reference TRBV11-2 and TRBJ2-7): EAGVAQSPRYKIIEKRQSVAFWCNPISGHATLYWYQQILGQGPKLLIQFQNNGVVDDSQLPKDRFSAERLKGVDSTLKIQPAKLEDSAVYLCASSSRTGSYEQYFGPGTRLTVT.

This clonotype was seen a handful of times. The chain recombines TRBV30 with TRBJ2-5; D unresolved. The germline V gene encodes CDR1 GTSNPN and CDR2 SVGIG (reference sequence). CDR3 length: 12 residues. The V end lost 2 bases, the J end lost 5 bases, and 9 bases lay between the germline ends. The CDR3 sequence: CAWSHRRETQYF. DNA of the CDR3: TGTGCCTGGAGTCACCGAAGGGAGACCCAGTACTTC. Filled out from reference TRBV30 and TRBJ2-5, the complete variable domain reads SQTIHQWPATLVQPVGSPLSLECTVEGTSNPNLYWYRQAAGRGLQLLFYSVGIGQISSEVPQNLSASRPQDRQFILSSKKLLLSDSGFYLCAWSHRRETQYFGPGTRLLVL.

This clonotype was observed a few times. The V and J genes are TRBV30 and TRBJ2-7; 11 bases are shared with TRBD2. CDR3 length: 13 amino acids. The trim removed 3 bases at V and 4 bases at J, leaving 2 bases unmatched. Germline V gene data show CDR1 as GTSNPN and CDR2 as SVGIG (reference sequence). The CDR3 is CAWRLAGAYEQYF. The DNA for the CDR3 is TGTGCCTGGAGACTAGCGGGAGCATACGAGCAGTACTTC.

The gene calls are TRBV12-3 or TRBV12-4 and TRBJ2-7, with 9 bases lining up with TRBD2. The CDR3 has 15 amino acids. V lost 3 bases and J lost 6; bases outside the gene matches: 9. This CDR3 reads CASSLDPGLASEQYF. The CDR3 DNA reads TGTGCCAGCAGTTTGGACCCGGGACTAGCCTCCGAGCAGTACTTC.

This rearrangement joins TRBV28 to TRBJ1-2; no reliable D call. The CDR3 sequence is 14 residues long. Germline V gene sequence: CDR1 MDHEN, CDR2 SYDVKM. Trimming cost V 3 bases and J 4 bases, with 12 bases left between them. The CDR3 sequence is CASSLAVVTYGYTF. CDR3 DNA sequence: TGTGCCAGCAGTTTGGCCGTGGTAACCTATGGCTACACCTTC.

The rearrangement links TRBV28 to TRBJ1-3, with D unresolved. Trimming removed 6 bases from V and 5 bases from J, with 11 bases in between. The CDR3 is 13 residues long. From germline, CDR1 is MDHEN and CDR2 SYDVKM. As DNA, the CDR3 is TGTGCCAGCAGCGGGCAAGCCAGAAACACCATATATTTT. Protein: CASSGQARNTIYF.